Listed here are 5 T cell receptor beta chains from one sample, sequenced in a study of identifying expanded T cells in peripheral blood. Sequenced by immunoSEQ multiplex PCR; TCRdb stores in-frame clones only, minus some. The table includes under 95,000 clones, around 91% detected once. Sequenced sample: blood. The receptors here all came from a person aged 18 to 75 in good health.

This sequence joins TRBV6-1 and TRBJ1-1; D perhaps matches TRBD1 (5 bases). The CDR3 is made up of 14 amino acids. The germline V and J ends were trimmed by 4 bases and 5 bases, with 14 bases remaining between them. Germline V gene lookup returns CDR1 MNHNS and CDR2 SASEGT. The CDR3 is CASSGRARGTEAFF. The CDR3 DNA reads as TGTGCCAGCAGTGGCAGGGCCCGGGGGACTGAAGCTTTCTTT.

The chain couples TRBV18 to TRBJ2-7, with D uncertain. CDR3 length: 14 residues. Trimming took off 4 bases at V and 1 base at J, with 11 bases between the two ends. Germline values: CDR1 KGHSH, CDR2 LQKENI. In DNA form, the CDR3 reads TGTGCCAGCTCACAGGGAAGTGGATCCTACGAGCAGTACTTC. Translated: CASSQGSGSYEQYF. The whole variable domain, remainder taken from reference TRBV18 and TRBJ2-7, is NAGVMQNPRHLVRRRGQEARLRCSPMKGHSHVYWYRQLPEEGLKFMVYLQKENIIDESGMPKERFSAEFPKEGPSILRIQQVVRGDSAAYFCASSQGSGSYEQYFGPGTRLTVT.

This clone showed up just once. The CDR3 DNA sequence: TGTGCCACCAGCCGAGCAGACAGGGGCGCCTACGAGCAGTACTTC. As protein: CATSRADRGAYEQYF. The chain carries TRBV15 and TRBJ2-7, with 8 positions matching TRBD1. After removal of 5 bases from V and 2 bases from J, the junction contained 8 bases not matched to a gene. This CDR3 spans 15 amino acids. The germline gives CDR1 LNHNV, CDR2 YYDKDF (reference sequence).

The chain couples TRBV6-1 to TRBJ2-7; 7 bases align to TRBD1. After removal of 8 bases from V and 5 bases from J, the junction contained 9 bases not matched to a gene. Germline values: CDR1 MNHNS, CDR2 SASEGT. The CDR3 covers 13 residues. The CDR3 sequence is CASSRTGAHEQYF. DNA for the CDR3: TGTGCCAGCTCCCGTACAGGGGCCCACGAGCAGTACTTC.

This clone was seen a handful of times. The chain has TRBV4-3 and TRBJ2-7; 11 bases are a match to TRBD2. The V gene's germline CDR1 is LGHNA and CDR2 YSLEER. V gave up 5 bases and J gave up 7 bases; unmatched junction bases: 4. The CDR3 spans 13 residues. The CDR3 sequence is CASSMTSGNEQYF. In DNA form, the CDR3 reads TGCGCCAGCAGCATGACTAGCGGGAATGAGCAGTACTTC.